Shown below are 21 T cell receptor beta chains from a single sample sequenced in a study of shared clonotypes between healthy human individuals. Positive CCR7 selection of CD45RO-negative cells yielded the naive CD8 cells, and terminally differentiated effector memory CD45RA+ cells were excluded. The protocol was immunoSEQ multiplex PCR, while the TCRdb copy is restricted to in-frame clones and leaves out a portion. The table includes about 2 million clones, approximately 95% detected once. Sequenced: naive CD8+ T cells sorted from blood. The receptors stem from a man aged 18 to 29 in good health.

The rearrangement uses TRBV9 and TRBJ1-1; D is possibly TRBD1 (6 bases). V lost 4 bases and J 8 bases, leaving 15 bases between the germline ends. Looked up from germline, CDR1 is SGDLS and CDR2 is YYNGEE. This CDR3 region has 13 residues. Here the CDR3 reads CASSPHPGQEAFF. The CDR3 DNA sequence: TGTGCCAGCAGCCCCCACCCCGGACAGGAAGCTTTCTTT.

Details on this clone: A read error may produce the germline difference seen at one junction end. The V gene is TRBV13, the J gene TRBJ2-7; D possibly uses TRBD1 or TRBD2 (5 bases each). Per germline, CDR1 PRHDT and CDR2 FYEKMQ (reference sequence). This CDR3 spans 12 amino acids. The CDR3 region has the DNA TGTGCCAGCAGCCTCGGGACGCTCGGGGTTGTCTTC. Translated: CASSLGTLGVVF.

This chain connects TRBV7-9 to TRBJ2-1; 11 bases are a match to TRBD2. Losses at the gene ends were 3 bases for V and 6 bases for J; bases not matched to a gene: 10. CDR1 is SEHNR, CDR2 FQNEAQ, per germline (reference sequence). The CDR3 consists of 17 residues. CDR3 nucleotides: TGTGCCAGCAGCTTTGGTATAGCGGGAGGGCCGGGCAATGAGCAGTTCTTC. Translation: CASSFGIAGGPGNEQFF.

Turning to this clone: The limits of the CDR3 on the DNA are not certain, so only TCRdb's listed CDR3 is given. The rearrangement links TRBV21-1 to TRBJ2-2; no DNA check was done on the table's D call, TRBD2. TRBV21-1 is classified as a pseudogene. From its first to its last residue, the CDR3 has 17 amino acids. CDR3 region: CASVWGRVAGGSGELFF.

This chain joins TRBV5-4 and TRBJ2-1, with a weak D call TRBD2 (5 bases). The V gene's germline CDR1 is SGHNT and CDR2 YYREEE (reference sequence). This CDR3 contains 12 residues. V was trimmed by 0 bases and J by 9 bases, leaving 7 bases between them. The chain's CDR3 is CASSLGGFEQFF. CDR3 sequence (DNA): TGTGCCAGCAGCTTGGGAGGGTTTGAGCAGTTCTTC.

The V gene is TRBV5-6, the J gene TRBJ2-5, with 11 positions matching TRBD2. With 2 bases clipped from V and 1 base from J, the junction kept 4 bases outside the gene matches. The CDR3 is made up of 16 amino acids. The germline gives CDR1 SGHDT, CDR2 YYEEEE. The CDR3 nucleotides read TGTGCCAGCAGCTTTGTGACTAGCGGGGCCCAAGAGACCCAGTACTTC. Its translation is CASSFVTSGAQETQYF.

This sequence joins TRBV27 and TRBJ2-7; the match to TRBD1 covers 7 bases. Germline CDR1 reads MNHEY; CDR2 reads SMNVEV (reference sequence). The junction had 12 bases not matched to a gene; V was cut back by 5 bases and J by 5 bases. The CDR3 has 15 residues. CDR3 sequence reads: CASSQPKTGFDEQYF. As DNA, the CDR3 is TGTGCCAGCAGTCAACCAAAGACAGGGTTCGACGAGCAGTACTTC.

The V and J genes are TRBV6-6 and TRBJ2-7; D call uncertain. The length of the CDR3 is 14 residues. V was shortened by 4 bases and J by 0 bases, with 10 bases between the two germline ends. Germline V CDR1 and CDR2: MNHNY, SVGAGI (reference sequence). The CDR3 region is CASSSSPSSYEQYF. For the CDR3, the DNA is TGTGCCAGCAGTTCATCACCCTCCTCCTACGAGCAGTACTTC.

The J gene is TRBJ2-1, the V gene TRBV2; 12 bases agree with TRBD2. Germline CDR1 SNHLY, CDR2 FYNNEI. Losses at the gene ends were 8 bases for V and 9 bases for J; bases not matched to a gene: 11. The CDR3 spans 15 residues. The CDR3 protein is CASQFLAGGLGEQFF. CDR3 DNA sequence: TGTGCCAGCCAGTTTCTAGCGGGGGGGCTAGGTGAGCAGTTCTTC.

This clone was picked up one time. Other DNA variants within this sample encode the same CDR3. The V and J genes are TRBV4-1 and TRBJ1-2; TRBD1 agrees at 7 bases. The CDR3 has 13 residues. From germline, CDR1 is MGHRA and CDR2 YSYEKL. The ends lost 1 base at V and 4 bases at J; junction bases unmatched: 0. In DNA, the CDR3 is TGCGCCAGCAGCCAAGGGGACAGCTATGGCTACACCTTC. Protein: CASSQGDSYGYTF.

The chain carries TRBV7-6 and TRBJ1-1; D perhaps matches TRBD1 (5 bases). The CDR3 spans 13 residues. Trimming pared 3 bases from V and 8 bases from J, leaving 13 bases between. The germline V gene encodes CDR1 SGHVS and CDR2 FNYEAQ. CDR3 loop: CASSLSGATEAFF. CDR3 bases: TGTGCCAGCAGCTTGTCTGGGGCGACCGAAGCTTTCTTT. Using reference TRBV7-6 and TRBJ1-1 for the parts outside the CDR3, the full variable domain is GAGVSQSPRYKVTKRGQDVALRCDPISGHVSLYWYRQALGQGPEFLTYFNYEAQQDKSGLPNDRFSAERPEGSISTLTIQRTEQRDSAMYRCASSLSGATEAFFGQGTRLTVV.

The rearrangement uses TRBV28 and TRBJ1-1; D is perhaps TRBD1 (6 bases). The CDR3 has 14 amino acids. Per germline, CDR1 MDHEN and CDR2 SYDVKM. Between the trimmed V and J ends, which lost 7 bases and 3 bases, there was a span of 15 bases. Written as DNA, the CDR3 is TGTGCCAGCATCCGAGGGGGAGGGGACACTGAAGCTTTCTTT. It is translated as CASIRGGGDTEAFF.

This rearrangement joins TRBV4-1 to TRBJ1-6; D is ambiguous. The CDR3 runs to 17 residues. The germline V and J ends were trimmed by 2 bases and 7 bases, with 18 bases remaining between them. CDR1 and CDR2 (germline): MGHRA, YSYEKL. The CDR3, as DNA: TGCGCCAGCAGCCAAAGGCCCTCGGAAGGATTGAATTCACCCCTCCACTTT. Translating it yields CASSQRPSEGLNSPLHF.

The chain uses TRBV27 and TRBJ2-7; 8 bases align to TRBD2. CDR1 and CDR2 from the germline V gene are MNHEY and SMNVEV (reference sequence). Trimming cost V 2 bases and J 3 bases; bases outside gene matches: 9. The CDR3 is made up of 16 amino acids. CDR3 loop: CASSLLASGSDYEQYF. CDR3 nucleotides: TGTGCCAGCAGTTTACTCGCTAGCGGGTCCGACTACGAGCAGTACTTC.

The V call is TRBV11-2, the J call TRBJ2-5; no clear D gene. The V and J ends lost 2 bases and 4 bases respectively, with 11 bases between them. The CDR3 runs 14 residues. Germline lookup yields CDR1 SGHAT and CDR2 FQNNGV. The CDR3 sequence: CASSLLPLIETQYF. The CDR3 DNA sequence: TGTGCCAGCAGCTTACTCCCCCTAATAGAGACCCAGTACTTC.

The rearrangement links TRBV7-2 to TRBJ1-1; TRBD1 might be the D (5 bases). Trimming removed 5 bases from V and 5 bases from J, with 18 bases in between. CDR3 length: 15 residues. In germline, CDR1 is SGHTA, CDR2 FQGNSA. CDR3 loop: CASSPSGGSGTEAFF. In DNA form, the CDR3 reads TGTGCCAGCAGCCCTTCGGGGGGGTCGGGGACTGAAGCTTTCTTT.

The chain carries TRBV13 and TRBJ2-3; perhaps TRBD2 as D (6 bases). The V and J ends lost 3 bases and 4 bases respectively, with 8 bases between them. The CDR3 extends over 13 amino acids. In germline, CDR1 is PRHDT, CDR2 FYEKMQ (reference sequence). The CDR3 nucleotides read TGTGCCAGCAGCTTTGGCGGGGCAGATACGCAGTATTTT. Residues: CASSFGGADTQYF.

For this clone: The sample holds other DNA sequences that translate to the same CDR3. This chain joins TRBV27 and TRBJ2-1; 11 positions agree with TRBD2. V lost 2 bases, J lost 4 bases, and 1 base stayed unmatched. Germline loops: CDR1 MNHEY, CDR2 SMNVEV (reference sequence). There are 15 residues in the CDR3. CDR3 coding DNA: TGTGCCAGCAGTTTACTAGCGGGAGGATACAATGAGCAGTTCTTC. It translates to CASSLLAGGYNEQFF.

V gene TRBV9 combines with J gene TRBJ2-7; maybe TRBD2 (5 bases). This CDR3 is 12 amino acids long. Germline V gene data show CDR1 as SGDLS and CDR2 as YYNGEE. V dropped 4 bases and J dropped 7 bases, with 12 bases sitting between them. CDR3 sequence: CASSPGWGEQYF. The DNA for the CDR3 is TGTGCCAGCAGCCCGGGATGGGGAGAGCAGTACTTC.

This sequence joins TRBV11-2 and TRBJ2-2, with TRBD2 matching 10 bases. The CDR3 contains 17 residues. Unmatched junction bases numbered 6, after V lost 0 bases and J lost 5 bases. The germline V gene encodes CDR1 SGHAT and CDR2 FQNNGV. DNA for the CDR3: TGTGCCAGCAGCTTAGATCCCCTAGCGGGAGATACCGGGGAGCTGTTTTTT. As protein: CASSLDPLAGDTGELFF.

The genes are TRBV7-9 and TRBJ2-5; D may be TRBD2 (5 bases). Germline values: CDR1 SEHNR, CDR2 FQNEAQ (reference sequence). The CDR3 runs to 13 residues. V lost 5 bases, J lost 2 bases, and 9 bases lay in between. The CDR3 bases are TGTGCCAGCAGCCGGACTGAACAAGAGACCCAGTACTTC. Translation: CASSRTEQETQYF.